A selection of T cell receptor beta chains follows, all from one sample in a study of regulatory T cells in long-lasting Graves disease. From the multiplex PCR reads, TCRdb called clonotypes with MiXCR, one entry per CDR3 protein. The sample lists about 420,000 distinct CDR3 sequences, less than 25% occurring once. The sample in question was peripheral blood mononuclear cells (PBMCs), obtained when the disease was refractory, from a patient treated with antithyroid drugs. These TCRs come from a female donor with Graves disease. Each CDR3 is given with its conserved first and last residue. The D gene is left open where the match is weak. Not all rows give a size; the values are once, few, many and, for expanded clones, a class.

v_call: TRBV29-1
clone_size: -
j_call: TRBJ2-7
d_call: -
cdr3_aa: CSVVEGIGEQYF
cdr3_nt: TGCAGCGTCGTCGAGGGGATCGGCGAGCAGTACTTC

v_call: TRBV11-3
clone_size: many
j_call: TRBJ1-1
d_call: -
cdr3_aa: CASSEIQQKNTEAFF
cdr3_nt: TGTGCCAGCAGCGAAATACAACAGAAGAACACTGAAGCTTTCTTT

v_call: TRBV20-1
clone_size: many
j_call: TRBJ2-4
d_call: -
cdr3_aa: CSGLGGTKNIQYF
cdr3_nt: TGCAGTGGATTGGGCGGGACCAAAAACATTCAGTACTTC

v_call: TRBV3-1
clone_size: few
j_call: TRBJ2-2
d_call: TRBD2
cdr3_aa: CASSPLAGSGELFF
cdr3_nt: TGTGCCAGCAGCCCACTAGCGGGTAGCGGGGAGCTGTTTTTT

v_call: TRBV5-6
clone_size: many
j_call: TRBJ1-6
d_call: TRBD1
cdr3_aa: CASRETGVNSPLHF
cdr3_nt: TGTGCCAGCAGGGAGACAGGGGTGAATTCACCCCTCCACTTT

v_call: TRBV20-1
clone_size: few
j_call: TRBJ2-7
d_call: -
cdr3_aa: CSARAIDTLSSYEQYF
cdr3_nt: TGCAGTGCTAGAGCAATTGACACGTTAAGCTCCTACGAGCAGTACTTC

v_call: TRBV7-3
clone_size: few
j_call: TRBJ1-1
d_call: -
cdr3_aa: CASSKDGGVTEAFF
cdr3_nt: TGTGCCAGCAGCAAGGACGGCGGGGTCACTGAAGCTTTCTTT

v_call: TRBV2
clone_size: many
j_call: TRBJ2-5
d_call: TRBD1
cdr3_aa: CASSRTGVTETQYF
cdr3_nt: TGTGCCAGCAGTCGGACAGGGGTCACAGAGACCCAGTACTTC

v_call: TRBV5-4
clone_size: once
j_call: TRBJ2-7
d_call: -
cdr3_aa: CASSTGLRDYEQYF
cdr3_nt: TGTGCCAGTTCGACGGGTCTCCGGGATTACGAGCAGTACTTC

v_call: TRBV6-1
clone_size: many
j_call: TRBJ2-4
d_call: TRBD2
cdr3_aa: CASTIAGSNIQYF
cdr3_nt: TGTGCCAGCACAATAGCGGGCTCAAACATTCAGTACTTC

v_call: TRBV7-2
clone_size: -
j_call: TRBJ2-3
d_call: TRBD2
cdr3_aa: CASSLASGGPDTQYF
cdr3_nt: TGTGCCAGCAGCTTGGCTAGCGGGGGACCAGACACGCAGTATTTT

v_call: TRBV7-2
clone_size: many
j_call: TRBJ2-7
d_call: -
cdr3_aa: CASSLGPLEQYF
cdr3_nt: TGTGCCAGCAGCTTGGGGCCACTAGAGCAGTACTTC

v_call: TRBV30
clone_size: few
j_call: TRBJ1-1
d_call: -
cdr3_aa: CALNQEDVAFF
cdr3_nt: TGTGCCTTGAACCAGGAGGACGTGGCTTTCTTT

v_call: TRBV6-1
clone_size: few
j_call: TRBJ2-7
d_call: -
cdr3_aa: CASATARLYEQYF
cdr3_nt: TGTGCCAGCGCTACCGCTCGGCTCTACGAGCAGTACTTC

v_call: TRBV2
clone_size: few
j_call: TRBJ1-5
d_call: TRBD1
cdr3_aa: CASSHPGQAKDHPQHF
cdr3_nt: TGTGCCAGCAGCCACCCTGGACAGGCCAAGGATCACCCCCAGCATTTT

v_call: TRBV28
clone_size: few
j_call: TRBJ1-2
d_call: -
cdr3_aa: CASGPEGGYTF
cdr3_nt: TGTGCCAGCGGGCCCGAGGGGGGCTACACCTTC

v_call: TRBV7-2
clone_size: many
j_call: TRBJ1-1
d_call: -
cdr3_aa: CASSLYGPENTEAFF
cdr3_nt: TGTGCCAGCAGCTTATACGGTCCGGAGAACACTGAAGCTTTCTTT

v_call: TRBV2
clone_size: many
j_call: TRBJ1-5
d_call: -
cdr3_aa: CASSEVRQPQHF
cdr3_nt: TGTGCCAGCAGTGAGGTGAGGCAGCCCCAGCATTTT

v_call: TRBV28
clone_size: many
j_call: TRBJ2-5
d_call: TRBD1
cdr3_aa: CASSHGTGEGETQYF
cdr3_nt: TGTGCCAGCAGTCACGGGACAGGGGAGGGGGAGACCCAGTACTTC

v_call: TRBV6-1
clone_size: few
j_call: TRBJ2-7
d_call: -
cdr3_aa: CASRRAQSGEQYF
cdr3_nt: TGTGCCAGCAGACGAGCCCAATCGGGGGAGCAGTACTTC

v_call: TRBV4-2
clone_size: -
j_call: TRBJ1-3
d_call: -
cdr3_aa: CASSQVRSGSSGNTIYF
cdr3_nt: TGTGCCAGCAGCCAAGTTCGTTCTGGAAGCTCTGGAAACACCATATATTTT

v_call: TRBV29-1
clone_size: few
j_call: TRBJ1-2
d_call: -
cdr3_aa: CSVEGDGNYGYTF
cdr3_nt: TGCAGCGTTGAGGGGGACGGCAACTATGGCTACACCTTC

v_call: TRBV20-1
clone_size: once
j_call: TRBJ1-2
d_call: -
cdr3_aa: CSARDIVYGDGGYGYTF
cdr3_nt: TGCAGTGCTAGAGATATCGTATATGGGGACGGAGGCTATGGCTACACCTTC

v_call: TRBV6-1
clone_size: -
j_call: TRBJ2-3
d_call: -
cdr3_aa: CASSDGPERGDTQYF
cdr3_nt: TGTGCCAGCAGTGACGGACCAGAGAGGGGGGATACGCAGTATTTT

v_call: TRBV7-7
clone_size: -
j_call: TRBJ2-2
d_call: -
cdr3_aa: CASSLKEFRLSGELFF
cdr3_nt: TGTGCCAGCAGCTTAAAAGAGTTCCGGCTTTCCGGGGAGCTGTTTTTT

v_call: TRBV30
clone_size: few
j_call: TRBJ1-5
d_call: -
cdr3_aa: CAWSAPPGGNQPQHF
cdr3_nt: TGTGCCTGGAGTGCCCCTCCCGGGGGCAATCAGCCCCAGCATTTT

v_call: TRBV28
clone_size: -
j_call: TRBJ1-1
d_call: -
cdr3_aa: CASSFSGDAFF
cdr3_nt: TGTGCCAGCAGTTTTTCGGGTGACGCTTTCTTT

v_call: TRBV12-3/TRBV12-4
clone_size: -
j_call: TRBJ1-1
d_call: -
cdr3_aa: CASSFPAINTEAFF
cdr3_nt: TGTGCCAGCAGTTTTCCAGCGATAAACACTGAAGCTTTCTTT

v_call: TRBV7-9
clone_size: few
j_call: TRBJ2-7
d_call: TRBD1
cdr3_aa: CASSKTTGAPGNEQYF
cdr3_nt: TGTGCCAGCAGCAAAACGACAGGGGCCCCTGGGAACGAGCAGTACTTC

v_call: TRBV6-1
clone_size: -
j_call: TRBJ1-1
d_call: TRBD1
cdr3_aa: CASNRGSSEAFF
cdr3_nt: TGTGCCAGCAACAGGGGGTCCTCTGAAGCTTTCTTT

v_call: TRBV13
clone_size: few
j_call: TRBJ2-5
d_call: -
cdr3_aa: CASSSRDTYIQETQYF
cdr3_nt: TGTGCCAGCAGCTCCCGGGACACCTATATACAAGAGACCCAGTACTTC

v_call: TRBV27
clone_size: many
j_call: TRBJ2-7
d_call: -
cdr3_aa: CASSNRGNYEQYF
cdr3_nt: TGTGCCAGCAGTAACCGGGGGAACTACGAGCAGTACTTC

v_call: TRBV28
clone_size: many
j_call: TRBJ2-5
d_call: -
cdr3_aa: CASSTMQTGGTQYF
cdr3_nt: TGTGCCAGCAGCACAATGCAGACAGGAGGAACCCAGTACTTC

v_call: TRBV7-2
clone_size: -
j_call: TRBJ1-2
d_call: -
cdr3_aa: CASSLAPISNYGYTF
cdr3_nt: TGTGCCAGCAGCTTGGCCCCAATTTCTAACTATGGCTACACCTTC

v_call: TRBV19
clone_size: -
j_call: TRBJ2-1
d_call: -
cdr3_aa: CASSAVSGDEQFF
cdr3_nt: TGTGCCAGTAGTGCAGTGAGCGGCGATGAGCAGTTCTTC

v_call: TRBV15
clone_size: -
j_call: TRBJ1-5
d_call: -
cdr3_aa: CATSRDRVQPQHF
cdr3_nt: TGTGCCACCAGCAGAGATCGAGTTCAGCCCCAGCATTTT

v_call: TRBV7-8
clone_size: many
j_call: TRBJ2-7
d_call: TRBD2
cdr3_aa: CASSPRGTSGREEQYF
cdr3_nt: TGTGCCAGCAGCCCGAGGGGGACTAGCGGGAGGGAAGAGCAGTACTTC

v_call: TRBV20-1
clone_size: few
j_call: TRBJ2-5
d_call: -
cdr3_aa: CSARDFKRSEETQYF
cdr3_nt: TGCAGTGCTAGAGATTTCAAGCGTTCTGAGGAGACCCAGTACTTC

v_call: TRBV10-3
clone_size: -
j_call: TRBJ2-5
d_call: TRBD2
cdr3_aa: CAISGGSGSEETQYF
cdr3_nt: TGTGCCATCAGTGGCGGTAGCGGGAGTGAAGAGACCCAGTACTTC

v_call: TRBV20-1
clone_size: -
j_call: TRBJ2-5
d_call: TRBD2
cdr3_aa: CSARSGREGRETQYF
cdr3_nt: TGCAGTGCTAGATCCGGGCGGGAGGGCCGGGAGACCCAGTACTTC

v_call: TRBV12-3/TRBV12-4
clone_size: many
j_call: TRBJ2-5
d_call: TRBD2
cdr3_aa: CASSVSGLALETQYF
cdr3_nt: TGTGCCAGCAGTGTTTCGGGACTAGCGCTGGAGACCCAGTACTTC

v_call: TRBV11-2
clone_size: -
j_call: TRBJ2-7
d_call: -
cdr3_aa: CASSLVPVSSYEQYF
cdr3_nt: TGTGCCAGCAGCTTAGTGCCCGTGAGCTCCTACGAGCAGTACTTC

v_call: TRBV7-2
clone_size: few
j_call: TRBJ1-5
d_call: -
cdr3_aa: CASSLGGQYSNQPQHF
cdr3_nt: TGTGCCAGCAGCTTAGGCGGGCAATATAGCAATCAGCCCCAGCATTTT

v_call: TRBV7-9
clone_size: few
j_call: TRBJ1-2
d_call: -
cdr3_aa: CASSLDGYGHGYTF
cdr3_nt: TGTGCCAGCAGCTTAGATGGGTATGGGCATGGCTACACCTTC

v_call: TRBV6-9
clone_size: few
j_call: TRBJ2-2
d_call: -
cdr3_aa: CASSYSLSGELFF
cdr3_nt: TGTGCCAGCAGTTACTCTCTAAGCGGGGAGCTGTTTTTT

v_call: TRBV12-3/TRBV12-4
clone_size: -
j_call: TRBJ1-3
d_call: TRBD1
cdr3_aa: CASSAMTGSAHTIYF
cdr3_nt: TGTGCCAGCAGTGCAATGACAGGGAGCGCACACACCATATATTTT

v_call: TRBV5-1
clone_size: -
j_call: TRBJ2-2
d_call: TRBD1
cdr3_aa: CASSRDRVTGELFF
cdr3_nt: TGCGCCAGCAGCCGGGACAGGGTTACCGGGGAGCTGTTTTTT

v_call: TRBV5-1
clone_size: many
j_call: TRBJ1-2
d_call: TRBD1
cdr3_aa: CASSQGTVGYTF
cdr3_nt: TGCGCCAGCAGCCAGGGGACAGTAGGCTACACCTTC

v_call: TRBV7-2
clone_size: -
j_call: TRBJ2-7
d_call: -
cdr3_aa: CASSLDLFYEQYF
cdr3_nt: TGTGCCAGCAGCTTAGATCTGTTCTACGAGCAGTACTTC

v_call: TRBV6-4
clone_size: -
j_call: TRBJ1-2
d_call: -
cdr3_aa: CASSDNSGQHYYGYTF
cdr3_nt: TGTGCCAGCAGTGACAATTCGGGGCAGCACTACTATGGCTACACCTTC

v_call: TRBV6-5
clone_size: many
j_call: TRBJ2-7
d_call: TRBD2
cdr3_aa: CASSYSGGPYEQYF
cdr3_nt: TGTGCCAGCAGTTACTCGGGAGGGCCATACGAGCAGTACTTC

v_call: TRBV4-3
clone_size: -
j_call: TRBJ1-2
d_call: -
cdr3_aa: CASSQGVHQNYGYTF
cdr3_nt: TGCGCCAGCAGCCAAGGCGTCCACCAGAACTATGGCTACACCTTC

v_call: TRBV11-2
clone_size: -
j_call: TRBJ1-5
d_call: -
cdr3_aa: CASSENGGQPQHF
cdr3_nt: TGTGCCAGCAGCGAAAATGGTGGGCAGCCCCAGCATTTT

v_call: TRBV7-2
clone_size: few
j_call: TRBJ2-1
d_call: TRBD1
cdr3_aa: CASSFGQGGNEQFF
cdr3_nt: TGTGCCAGCAGCTTTGGACAGGGGGGCAATGAGCAGTTCTTC

v_call: TRBV27
clone_size: -
j_call: TRBJ1-6
d_call: TRBD1
cdr3_aa: CASGLAGGSNSPLHF
cdr3_nt: TGTGCCAGCGGTTTGGCAGGGGGCTCCAATTCACCCCTCCACTTT

v_call: TRBV7-2
clone_size: few
j_call: TRBJ2-7
d_call: TRBD1
cdr3_aa: CASSGGQRTEQYF
cdr3_nt: TGTGCCAGCTCAGGGGGACAGAGGACGGAACAGTACTTC

v_call: TRBV7-2
clone_size: many
j_call: TRBJ2-5
d_call: TRBD2
cdr3_aa: CASSSPGLAGVKETQYF
cdr3_nt: TGTGCCAGCAGCTCACCGGGACTAGCGGGAGTGAAGGAGACCCAGTACTTC

v_call: TRBV15
clone_size: few
j_call: TRBJ2-4
d_call: TRBD1
cdr3_aa: CATSRGDRGEENIQYF
cdr3_nt: TGTGCCACCAGCAGAGGGGACAGGGGCGAGGAAAACATTCAGTACTTC